These T cell receptor beta chains were read from a single sample in a study of graft-versus-host responses after intestinal transplantation. Clones were sequenced by immunoSEQ multiplex PCR, and TCRdb holds only the in-frame ones, with some missing. This table holds about 7,600 clones, 70% to 85% found once. The sample consisted of ileum tissue, taken approximately 130 days after transplant. The receptors were gathered from a human patient who received an intestinal transplant, so some T cells may come from the graft donor. Both conserved end residues are part of each CDR3. Each record gives: D gene, clone size, V gene, J gene, CDR3 DNA, CDR3 protein. The D gene is left open where the match is weak. The listing skips clone size in some rows; elsewhere it reads once, few, many or a size class.

D: NA
size: NA
V: TRBV4-1
J: TRBJ1-2
DNA: TGCGCCAGCAGCCAAACAGGGTACGGGTATGGCTACACCTTC
CDR3: CASSQTGYGYGYTF

D: TRBD2
size: once
V: TRBV19
J: TRBJ2-2
DNA: TGTGCCAGTAGTATGTTTGGGACTAGCCCCGGGGAGCTGTTTTTT
CDR3: CASSMFGTSPGELFF

D: NA
size: NA
V: TRBV15
J: TRBJ1-1
DNA: TGTGCCACCAGCGCATACGTAGCGAGAGCTTTCTTT
CDR3: CATSAYVARAFF

D: NA
size: NA
V: TRBV5-6
J: TRBJ1-1
DNA: TGTGCCAGCAGCTCCTTGGGGTGGCAGCCGAACACTGAAGCTTTCTTT
CDR3: CASSSLGWQPNTEAFF

D: NA
size: NA
V: TRBV2
J: TRBJ2-7
DNA: TGTGCCAGCACTGAGATTATGAGCTCCTACGAGCAGTACTTC
CDR3: CASTEIMSSYEQYF

D: TRBD1
size: once
V: TRBV10-3
J: TRBJ1-1
DNA: TGTGCCATCAGTCACAGGGGTACCACTGAAGCTTTCTTT
CDR3: CAISHRGTTEAFF

D: NA
size: NA
V: TRBV29-1
J: TRBJ2-7
DNA: TGCAGCGTTCGGGGGACAGTTGAGAGCTCCTACGAGCAGTACTTC
CDR3: CSVRGTVESSYEQYF

D: TRBD1
size: NA
V: TRBV29-1
J: TRBJ1-2
DNA: TGCAGCGCCGAAAGGGGGCAAGGGGGCTACACCTTC
CDR3: CSAERGQGGYTF

D: NA
size: NA
V: TRBV5-1
J: TRBJ2-7
DNA: TGCGCCAGCAGCTTGGACAACTCCTACGAGCAGTACTTC
CDR3: CASSLDNSYEQYF

D: NA
size: NA
V: TRBV6-6
J: TRBJ2-2
DNA: TGTGCCAGCAGTTACGTCACCGACAATGTCGGGGAGCTGTTTTTT
CDR3: CASSYVTDNVGELFF

D: NA
size: NA
V: TRBV7-3
J: TRBJ1-3
DNA: TGTGCCAGCAGCGCCTCGAAAGGAAACACCATATATTTT
CDR3: CASSASKGNTIYF

D: TRBD1
size: NA
V: TRBV19
J: TRBJ2-7
DNA: TGTGCCAGTAGCTCGACAGGGGGCTTTTACGAGCAGTACTTC
CDR3: CASSSTGGFYEQYF

D: NA
size: few
V: TRBV6-1
J: TRBJ1-1
DNA: TGTGCCAGCAGTGAAGAAGCGGTAATGAACACTGAAGCTTTCTTT
CDR3: CASSEEAVMNTEAFF

D: NA
size: NA
V: TRBV9
J: TRBJ1-1
DNA: TGTGCCAGCAGCGTTGAGGTGGTTGGGACTGAAGCTTTCTTT
CDR3: CASSVEVVGTEAFF

D: NA
size: NA
V: TRBV7-2
J: TRBJ2-7
DNA: TGTGCCAGCAGCTTAGAAGTCAGCTACGAGCAGTACTTC
CDR3: CASSLEVSYEQYF

D: TRBD1
size: NA
V: TRBV7-9
J: TRBJ1-6
DNA: TGTGCCAGCCAAGGGACAGGGCTAAATTCACCCCTCCACTTT
CDR3: CASQGTGLNSPLHF

D: TRBD1
size: NA
V: TRBV7-9
J: TRBJ1-2
DNA: TGTGCCAGCAGCTTAGACAGGGGGCGCGGCTACACCTTC
CDR3: CASSLDRGRGYTF

D: TRBD2
size: once
V: TRBV19
J: TRBJ2-1
DNA: TGTGCCAGTAGTATACTAGCGGGGGGGCTTAATGAGCAGTTCTTC
CDR3: CASSILAGGLNEQFF

D: NA
size: NA
V: TRBV5-1
J: TRBJ2-1
DNA: TGCGCCAGCAGCTTGGAAGAAGTAGCGTCAAGGGATGAGCAGTTCTTC
CDR3: CASSLEEVASRDEQFF

D: TRBD2
size: NA
V: TRBV15
J: TRBJ2-1
DNA: TGTGCCACCAGCAGAGATCAAGCGGGAGGGCTCAATGAGCAGTTCTTC
CDR3: CATSRDQAGGLNEQFF

D: TRBD2
size: NA
V: TRBV30
J: TRBJ2-1
DNA: TGTGCCTGGAGCTCTCTCGGGAGCGGGGTATACAATGAGCAGTTCTTC
CDR3: CAWSSLGSGVYNEQFF

D: NA
size: few
V: TRBV5-1
J: TRBJ2-3
DNA: TGCGCCAGCACGGAAACAGATACGCAGTATTTT
CDR3: CASTETDTQYF

D: TRBD2
size: NA
V: TRBV7-2
J: TRBJ2-2
DNA: TGTGCCAGCAGCTCTCACTCTAGCGGAATTAACACCGGGGAGCTGTTTTTT
CDR3: CASSSHSSGINTGELFF

D: TRBD1
size: NA
V: TRBV19
J: TRBJ2-7
DNA: TGTGCCAGTAGTATTACTTCCCGGGACAGGTCCTACGAGCAGTACTTC
CDR3: CASSITSRDRSYEQYF

D: NA
size: NA
V: TRBV19
J: TRBJ1-2
DNA: TGTGCCAGTAGTATAATCGACAGTCGTGGCTACACCTTC
CDR3: CASSIIDSRGYTF

D: TRBD1
size: NA
V: TRBV6-1
J: TRBJ1-2
DNA: TGTGCCAGCAGTGATCCGGGACAGGGGAACTATGGCTACACCTTC
CDR3: CASSDPGQGNYGYTF

D: TRBD1
size: large
V: TRBV28
J: TRBJ1-5
DNA: TGTGCCAGCAGTTACCGGGGACAGGCCAGCCATCAGCCCCAGCATTTT
CDR3: CASSYRGQASHQPQHF

D: NA
size: NA
V: TRBV4-1
J: TRBJ1-4
DNA: TGCGCCAGCAGCCAAGCGGGCGGGGGGCTGGCAACTAATGAAAAACTGTTTTTT
CDR3: CASSQAGGGLATNEKLFF

D: NA
size: NA
V: TRBV10-3
J: TRBJ2-5
DNA: TGTGCCATCAGTGAGGGAGGACTGGCCCAAGAGACCCAGTACTTC
CDR3: CAISEGGLAQETQYF

D: TRBD1
size: NA
V: TRBV6-6
J: TRBJ1-1
DNA: TGTGCCAGCAGTTATCAGGGGGGCCCCTATGAAGCTTTCTTT
CDR3: CASSYQGGPYEAFF

D: TRBD1
size: NA
V: TRBV11-2
J: TRBJ1-4
DNA: TGTGCCAGCAGTTCCACCGGGACAGGGCTCGGGGAAAAACTGTTTTTT
CDR3: CASSSTGTGLGEKLFF

D: TRBD2
size: NA
V: TRBV6-5
J: TRBJ2-5
DNA: TGTGCCAGCAGTTACGGGGCGGGGGAGGTGACCCAGTACTTC
CDR3: CASSYGAGEVTQYF